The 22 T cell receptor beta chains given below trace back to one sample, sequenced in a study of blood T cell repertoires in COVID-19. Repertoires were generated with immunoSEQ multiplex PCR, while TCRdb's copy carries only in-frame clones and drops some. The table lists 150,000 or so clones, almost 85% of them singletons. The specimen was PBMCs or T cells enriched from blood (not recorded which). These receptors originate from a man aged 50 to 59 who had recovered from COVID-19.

CDR3 amino acids: CASRSSSGSPYEQYF. CDR3 DNA: TGTGCCAGCAGGTCCTCTAGCGGGAGCCCCTACGAGCAGTACTTC. The chain uses TRBV14 and TRBJ2-7; TRBD2 matches at 10 bases. J lost 2 bases, V lost 6 bases, and 7 bases had no gene match. The CDR3 has 15 amino acids. Germline CDR1 reads SGHDN; CDR2 reads FVKESK.

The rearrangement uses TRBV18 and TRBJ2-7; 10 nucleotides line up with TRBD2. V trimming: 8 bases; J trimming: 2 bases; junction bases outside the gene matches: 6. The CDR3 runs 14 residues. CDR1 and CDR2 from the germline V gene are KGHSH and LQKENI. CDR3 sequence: CASSGGAGAYEQYF. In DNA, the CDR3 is TGTGCCAGCAGCGGGGGGGCCGGTGCCTACGAGCAGTACTTC.

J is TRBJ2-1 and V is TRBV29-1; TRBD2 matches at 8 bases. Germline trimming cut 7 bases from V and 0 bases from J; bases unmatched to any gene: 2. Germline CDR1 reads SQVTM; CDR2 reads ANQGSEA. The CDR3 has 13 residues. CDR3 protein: CSAGTSSYNEQFF. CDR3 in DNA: TGCAGCGCCGGGACTAGCTCCTACAATGAGCAGTTCTTC.

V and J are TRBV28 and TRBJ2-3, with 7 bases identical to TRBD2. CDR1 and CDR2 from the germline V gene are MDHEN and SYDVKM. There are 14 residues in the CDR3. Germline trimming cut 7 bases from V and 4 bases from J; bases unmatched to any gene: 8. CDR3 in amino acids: CASIAGAVSDTQYF. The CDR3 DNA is TGTGCCAGCATCGCGGGAGCGGTTTCAGATACGCAGTATTTT.

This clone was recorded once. CDR3 nucleotides: TGTGCCAGCAGCCTACTAGCGGGGGGGCCCTACAATGAGCAGTTCTTC. Its protein product is CASSLLAGGPYNEQFF. This chain uses TRBV7-2 with TRBJ2-1, with 13 bases that match TRBD2. The CDR3 length is 16 residues. Trimming at V came to 5 bases and at J to 2 bases, leaving 3 bases not matched to a gene. The germline V gene has CDR1 SGHTA and CDR2 FQGNSA. The full variable domain, rest sourced from reference TRBV7-2 and TRBJ2-1, is GAGVSQSPSNKVTEKGKDVELRCDPISGHTALYWYRQSLGQGLEFLIYFQGNSAPDKSGLPSDRFSAERTGGSVSTLTIQRTQQEDSAVYLCASSLLAGGPYNEQFFGPGTRLTVL.

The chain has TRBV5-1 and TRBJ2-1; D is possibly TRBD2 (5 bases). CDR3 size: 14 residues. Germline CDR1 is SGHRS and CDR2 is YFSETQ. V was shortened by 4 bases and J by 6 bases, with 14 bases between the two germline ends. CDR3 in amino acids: CASSIGLSGNEQFF. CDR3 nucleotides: TGCGCCAGCAGCATAGGACTGTCGGGCAATGAGCAGTTCTTC. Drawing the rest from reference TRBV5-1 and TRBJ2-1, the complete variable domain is KAGVTQTPRYLIKTRGQQVTLSCSPISGHRSVSWYQQTPGQGLQFLFEYFSETQRNKGNFPGRFSGRQFSNSRSEMNVSTLELGDSALYLCASSIGLSGNEQFFGPGTRLTVL.

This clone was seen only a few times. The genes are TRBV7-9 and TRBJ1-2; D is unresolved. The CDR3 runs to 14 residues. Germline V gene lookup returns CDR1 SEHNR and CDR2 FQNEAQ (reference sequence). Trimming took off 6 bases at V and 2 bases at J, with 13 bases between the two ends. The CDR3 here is CASSPYLGNYGYTF. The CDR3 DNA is TGTGCCAGCAGTCCTTACTTGGGCAACTATGGCTACACCTTC. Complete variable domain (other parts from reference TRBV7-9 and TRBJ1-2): DTGVSQNPRHKITKRGQNVTFRCDPISEHNRLYWYRQTLGQGPEFLTYFQNEAQLEKSRLLSDRFSAERPKGSFSTLEIQRTEQGDSAMYLCASSPYLGNYGYTFGSGTRLTVV.

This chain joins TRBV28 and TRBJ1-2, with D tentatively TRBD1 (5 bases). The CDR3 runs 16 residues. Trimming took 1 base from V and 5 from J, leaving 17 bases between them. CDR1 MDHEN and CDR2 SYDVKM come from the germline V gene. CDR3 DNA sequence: TGTGCCAGCAGTTTATTCCCTCGTGGGGGGACTTATGGCTACACCTTC. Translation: CASSLFPRGGTYGYTF.

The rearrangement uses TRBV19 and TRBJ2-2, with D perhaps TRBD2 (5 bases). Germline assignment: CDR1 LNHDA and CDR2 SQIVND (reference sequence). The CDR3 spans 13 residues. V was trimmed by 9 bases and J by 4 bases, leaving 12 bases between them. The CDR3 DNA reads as TGTGCCAGCCATAGAGGAGGCACCGGGGAGCTGTTTTTT. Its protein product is CASHRGGTGELFF.

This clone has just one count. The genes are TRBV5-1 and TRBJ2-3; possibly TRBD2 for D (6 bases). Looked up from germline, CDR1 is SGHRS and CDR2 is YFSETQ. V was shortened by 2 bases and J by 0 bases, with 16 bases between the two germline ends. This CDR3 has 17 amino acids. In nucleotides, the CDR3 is TGCGCCAGCAGCTTTCAACGGGTAGCGGACAGCACAGATACGCAGTATTTT. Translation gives CASSFQRVADSTDTQYF.

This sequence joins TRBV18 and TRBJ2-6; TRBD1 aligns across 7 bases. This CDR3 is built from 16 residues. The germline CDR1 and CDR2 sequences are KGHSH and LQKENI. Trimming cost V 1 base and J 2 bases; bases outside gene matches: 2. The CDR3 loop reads CASSPQGAAGANVLTF. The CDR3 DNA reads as TGTGCCAGCTCACCACAGGGGGCTGCTGGGGCCAACGTCCTGACTTTC.

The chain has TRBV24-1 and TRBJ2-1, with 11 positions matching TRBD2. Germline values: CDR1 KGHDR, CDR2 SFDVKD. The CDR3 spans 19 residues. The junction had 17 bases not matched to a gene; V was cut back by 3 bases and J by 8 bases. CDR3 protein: CATSDLPGTSGPRGHEQFF. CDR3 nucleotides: TGTGCCACCAGTGATCTACCCGGGACTAGCGGTCCGAGGGGGCATGAGCAGTTCTTC.

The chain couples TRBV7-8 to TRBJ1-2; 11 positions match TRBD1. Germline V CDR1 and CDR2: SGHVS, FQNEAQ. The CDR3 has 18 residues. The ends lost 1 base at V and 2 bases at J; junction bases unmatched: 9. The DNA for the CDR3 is TGTGCCAGCAGCTTAGACCCTAATAGGGACAGGGGGAACTATGGCTACACCTTC. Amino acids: CASSLDPNRDRGNYGYTF.

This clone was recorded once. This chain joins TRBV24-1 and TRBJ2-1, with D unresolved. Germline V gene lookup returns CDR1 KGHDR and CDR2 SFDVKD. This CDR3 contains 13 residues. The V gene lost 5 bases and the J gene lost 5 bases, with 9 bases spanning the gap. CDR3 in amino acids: CATSGAGDNEQFF. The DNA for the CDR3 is TGTGCCACCAGTGGAGCCGGAGACAATGAGCAGTTCTTC.

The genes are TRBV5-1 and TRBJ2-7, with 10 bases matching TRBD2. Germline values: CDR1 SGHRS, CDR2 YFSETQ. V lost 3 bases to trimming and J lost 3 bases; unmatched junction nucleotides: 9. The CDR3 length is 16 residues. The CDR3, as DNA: TGCGCCAGCAGCTCCGCTCTAGCGGGAGTAGGCTACGAGCAGTACTTC. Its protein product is CASSSALAGVGYEQYF.

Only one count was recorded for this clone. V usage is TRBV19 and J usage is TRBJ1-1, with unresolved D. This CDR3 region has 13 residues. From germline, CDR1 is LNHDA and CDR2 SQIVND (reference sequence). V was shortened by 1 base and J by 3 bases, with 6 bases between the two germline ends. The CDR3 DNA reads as TGTGCCAGTAGTATAGCACCAGACACTGAAGCTTTCTTT. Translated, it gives CASSIAPDTEAFF.

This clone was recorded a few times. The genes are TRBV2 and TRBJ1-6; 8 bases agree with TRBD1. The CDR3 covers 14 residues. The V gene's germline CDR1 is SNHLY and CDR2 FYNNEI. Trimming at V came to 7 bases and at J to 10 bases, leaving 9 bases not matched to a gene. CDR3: CASTKDRVGSPLHF. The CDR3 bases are TGTGCCAGCACCAAGGACAGGGTTGGATCACCCCTCCACTTT.

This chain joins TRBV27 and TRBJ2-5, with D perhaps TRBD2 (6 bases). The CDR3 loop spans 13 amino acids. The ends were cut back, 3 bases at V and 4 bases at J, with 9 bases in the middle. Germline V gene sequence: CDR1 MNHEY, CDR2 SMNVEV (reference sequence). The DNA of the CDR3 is TGTGCCAGCAGTTTTGTGGGAGGAGAGACCCAGTACTTC. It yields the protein CASSFVGGETQYF.

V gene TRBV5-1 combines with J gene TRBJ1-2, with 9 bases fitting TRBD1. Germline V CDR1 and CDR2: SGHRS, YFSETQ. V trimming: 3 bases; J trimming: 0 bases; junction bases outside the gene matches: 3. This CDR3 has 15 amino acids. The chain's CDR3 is CASSSGQGSNYGYTF. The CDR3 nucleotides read TGCGCCAGCAGCTCGGGACAGGGCTCTAACTATGGCTACACCTTC.

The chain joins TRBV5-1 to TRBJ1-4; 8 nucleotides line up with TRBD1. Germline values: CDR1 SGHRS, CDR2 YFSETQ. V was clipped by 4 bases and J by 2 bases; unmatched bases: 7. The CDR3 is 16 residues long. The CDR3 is CASSQTSGGTNEKLFF. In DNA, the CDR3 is TGCGCCAGCAGCCAAACTTCAGGGGGCACTAATGAAAAACTGTTTTTT.

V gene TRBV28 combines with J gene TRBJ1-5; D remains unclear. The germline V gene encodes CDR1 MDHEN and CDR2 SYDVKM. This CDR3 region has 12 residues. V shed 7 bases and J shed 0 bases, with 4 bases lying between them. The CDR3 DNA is TGTGCCAGCACCTATAGCAATCAGCCCCAGCATTTT. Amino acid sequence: CASTYSNQPQHF.

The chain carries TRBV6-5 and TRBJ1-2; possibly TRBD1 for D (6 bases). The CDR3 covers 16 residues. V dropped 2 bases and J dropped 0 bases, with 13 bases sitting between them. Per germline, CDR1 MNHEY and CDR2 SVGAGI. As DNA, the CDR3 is TGTGCCAGCAGTTACCTCACAAAGGGGGCTAACTATGGCTACACCTTC. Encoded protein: CASSYLTKGANYGYTF.